The 24 T cell receptor beta chains below were found in one sample sequenced in a study of type 1 and type 2 diabetes patients. The PCR template was genomic DNA. A primer set of 30 forward and 13 reverse primers amplified the CDR3. A single record per CDR3 protein comes from TCRdb applying MiXCR to the multiplex PCR reads. The repertoire holds some 250,000 distinct CDR3 sequences, with roughly 48% as singletons. Specimen: peripheral blood mononuclear cells (PBMCs). Receptors originate from a man aged 18 to 29 with type 2 diabetes.

This chain joins TRBV24-1 and TRBJ2-5, with D perhaps TRBD1 (6 bases). V lost 0 bases to trimming and J lost 9 bases, with 10 bases between them. This CDR3 contains 13 residues. Per germline, CDR1 KGHDR and CDR2 SFDVKD. CDR3 residues: CATSDLVGGPQYF. CDR3 nucleotides: TGTGCCACCAGTGATTTGGTAGGGGGTCCCCAGTACTTC.

This chain links TRBV19 with TRBJ1-4; 9 bases line up with TRBD1. J lost 5 bases, V lost 8 bases, and 9 bases had no gene match. Looked up from germline, CDR1 is LNHDA and CDR2 is SQIVND (reference sequence). This CDR3 is built from 15 residues. Written as DNA, the CDR3 is TGTGCCAGTTCGCCATACAGGGGGCCAAATGAAAAACTGTTTTTT. It translates to CASSPYRGPNEKLFF.

This sequence joins TRBV14 and TRBJ1-1; D unclear. The length of the CDR3 is 12 residues. The germline CDR1 and CDR2 sequences are SGHDN and FVKESK. Trimming took 6 bases from V and 7 from J, leaving 12 bases between them. This chain's CDR3 is CASSEWGNEAFF. CDR3 nucleotide sequence: TGTGCCAGCAGTGAATGGGGAAATGAAGCTTTCTTT.

This clonotype has only a few counts. J is TRBJ1-1 and V is TRBV11-3; TRBD1 might be the D (6 bases). The V gene's germline CDR1 is SGHNT and CDR2 YENEEA. V dropped 5 bases and J dropped 5 bases, with 12 bases sitting between them. This CDR3 has 13 amino acids. DNA of the CDR3: TGTGCCAGCAGCAAAGGGACATCTACTGAAGCTTTCTTT. It encodes CASSKGTSTEAFF. Supplemented by reference TRBV11-3 and TRBJ1-1, the full variable domain reads EAGVVQSPRYKIIEKKQPVAFWCNPISGHNTLYWYLQNLGQGPELLIRYENEEAVDDSQLPKDRFSAERLKGVDSTLKIQPAELGDSAVYLCASSKGTSTEAFFGQGTRLTVV.

The chain is built from TRBV28 and TRBJ2-7; 12 nucleotides agree with TRBD1. V was clipped by 3 bases and J by 3 bases; unmatched bases: 3. The length of the CDR3 is 15 residues. Germline loops: CDR1 MDHEN, CDR2 SYDVKM. Here the CDR3 reads CASSFRDRGHYEQYF. DNA of the CDR3: TGTGCCAGCAGTTTCCGGGACAGGGGGCACTACGAGCAGTACTTC.

The chain uses TRBV30 and TRBJ2-3; 8 bases agree with TRBD2. The ends lost 5 bases at V and 3 bases at J; junction bases unmatched: 7. Germline V gene lookup returns CDR1 GTSNPN and CDR2 SVGIG (reference sequence). The CDR3 length is 14 residues. CDR3 bases: TGTGCCTGGGTTAGCGGGATTGATACAGATACGCAGTATTTT. Translating gives CAWVSGIDTDTQYF. The whole variable domain, remainder taken from reference TRBV30 and TRBJ2-3, is SQTIHQWPATLVQPVGSPLSLECTVEGTSNPNLYWYRQAAGRGLQLLFYSVGIGQISSEVPQNLSASRPQDRQFILSSKKLLLSDSGFYLCAWVSGIDTDTQYFGPGTRLTVL.

This clonotype was observed a handful of times. Written as DNA, the CDR3 is TGCAGTGCTAGTGGAGGGCCCTACAATGAGCAGTTCTTC. It specifies CSASGGPYNEQFF. V gene TRBV20-1 combines with J gene TRBJ2-1; D is possibly TRBD2 (6 bases). The CDR3 runs 13 residues. CDR1 and CDR2 (germline): DFQATT, SNEGSKA (reference sequence). With 3 bases removed from V and 2 bases from J, the gap between germline ends came to 8 bases.

This clonotype has a handful of counts. The chain couples TRBV4-1 to TRBJ1-4; D might be TRBD1 (5 bases). CDR3 size: 15 residues. In germline, CDR1 is MGHRA, CDR2 YSYEKL. Trimming removed 6 bases at V and 8 bases at J, with 19 bases between. The CDR3 protein is CASSRSIGDREKLFF. DNA of the CDR3: TGCGCCAGCAGTCGTAGTATAGGGGATAGGGAAAAACTGTTTTTT.

The rearrangement links TRBV6-5 to TRBJ1-2; D remains unclear. Germline assignment: CDR1 MNHEY and CDR2 SVGAGI. V was trimmed by 2 bases and J by 0 bases, leaving 16 bases between them. CDR3 size: 17 residues. The CDR3 here is CASSYAGRRIANYGYTF. The CDR3 nucleotides are TGTGCCAGCAGTTACGCCGGGCGGAGGATTGCTAACTATGGCTACACCTTC.

The gene calls are TRBV19 and TRBJ1-6; a weak D match, TRBD1 (5 bases). The V end lost 3 bases, the J end lost 6 bases, and 9 bases lay between the germline ends. The CDR3 is made up of 14 amino acids. Germline loops: CDR1 LNHDA, CDR2 SQIVND (reference sequence). CDR3 bases: TGTGCCAGTAGTATCGGTCAGGGTAATTCACCCCTCCACTTT. The encoded protein is CASSIGQGNSPLHF.

A few counts support this clonotype. The rearrangement joins TRBV28 to TRBJ2-1; TRBD2 matches at 9 bases. V shed 3 bases and J 8 bases; nucleotides not matched to a gene: 14. CDR1 is MDHEN and CDR2 is SYDVKM in the germline V gene. The CDR3 length is 17 residues. CDR3 sequence: CASSLVLAGWTKDEQFF. CDR3 sequence (DNA): TGTGCCAGCAGTTTGGTCCTAGCGGGATGGACCAAAGATGAGCAGTTCTTC.

This chain connects TRBV7-9 to TRBJ2-7; a possible D gene is TRBD2 (6 bases). The CDR3 is made up of 17 amino acids. V lost 5 bases to trimming and J lost 7 bases, with 27 bases between them. CDR1 is SEHNR, CDR2 FQNEAQ, per germline (reference sequence). In nucleotides, the CDR3 is TGTGCCAGCAGCAGATTAACCTGGGGGGACCACCTTAAGGAGCAGTACTTC. Its protein product is CASSRLTWGDHLKEQYF.

Details on this clonotype: One end of the junction does not line up with germline, which may come from a read error. The CDR3 region is CASGEWAYGYTF. CDR3 nucleotides: TGTGCCAGCGGTGAATGGGCCTATGGCTACACCTTC. This sequence joins TRBV2 and TRBJ1-2; D is unclear. The germline V gene has CDR1 SNHLY and CDR2 FYNNEI. This CDR3 is built from 12 residues.

The chain couples TRBV6-6 to TRBJ2-3, with 7 bases matching TRBD2. The junction had 8 bases not matched to a gene; V was cut back by 0 bases and J by 2 bases. This CDR3 comprises 17 residues. Germline V gene sequence: CDR1 MNHNY, CDR2 SVGAGI (reference sequence). This chain's CDR3 is CASSYSASGRNTDTQYF. CDR3 coding DNA: TGTGCCAGCAGTTACTCGGCTAGCGGCCGAAACACAGATACGCAGTATTTT.

J is TRBJ2-5 and V is TRBV6-6, with TRBD2 matching 14 bases. V lost 6 bases, J lost 5 bases, and 17 bases stayed unmatched. Germline CDR1 reads MNHNY; CDR2 reads SVGAGI (reference sequence). This CDR3 comprises 19 residues. CDR3 in DNA: TGTGCCAGCAGCTCCGGACTAGCGGGAGGCGGACACAACTGGGAGACCCAGTACTTC. Encoded protein: CASSSGLAGGGHNWETQYF.

The chain joins TRBV6-2 or TRBV6-3 to TRBJ1-5; D unresolved. Between the trimmed V and J ends, which lost 4 bases and 11 bases, there was a span of 15 bases. The germline CDR1 and CDR2 sequences are MNHEY and SVGEGT. This CDR3 region has 13 residues. This CDR3 reads CASSSGPSSSQHF. As DNA, the CDR3 is TGTGCCAGCAGTTCCGGGCCGTCAAGCTCCCAGCATTTT.

There are a few counts of this clonotype. V gene TRBV7-8 combines with J gene TRBJ1-6; no definite D call. From germline, CDR1 is SGHVS and CDR2 FQNEAQ. Trimming pared 2 bases from V and 7 bases from J, leaving 15 bases between. The CDR3 is made up of 16 amino acids. CDR3 region: CASSLMGVRTNSPLHF. CDR3 coding DNA: TGTGCCAGCAGCTTAATGGGCGTGAGGACCAATTCACCCCTCCACTTT.

V and J are TRBV12-3 or TRBV12-4 and TRBJ2-5; D unresolved. Trimming took 4 bases from V and 5 from J, leaving 8 bases between them. The CDR3 contains 12 residues. CDR3 region: CASSYSPETQYF. For the CDR3, the DNA is TGTGCCAGCAGTTACTCCCCCGAGACCCAGTACTTC.

The chain joins TRBV20-1 to TRBJ2-7; possibly TRBD1 for D (6 bases). Trimming cost V 5 bases and J 2 bases, with 25 bases left between them. The CDR3 consists of 17 residues. Germline CDR1 DFQATT, CDR2 SNEGSKA (reference sequence). CDR3 in amino acids: CSARSNQGPDPTYEQYF. In DNA form, the CDR3 reads TGCAGTGCTCGCTCAAACCAGGGGCCGGACCCTACCTACGAGCAGTACTTC.

This clonotype was observed many times. A single base separates this from a much larger clone, so it may be a read error. The chain joins TRBV7-3 to TRBJ2-5; D gene uncertain. CDR1 is SGHTA, CDR2 FQGTGA, per germline. CDR3 length: 11 amino acids. V was clipped by 4 bases and J by 4 bases, with 4 bases between them. The DNA for the CDR3 is TGTGCCAGCAGCTCAGGAGAGACCCAGTACTTC. Protein: CASSSGETQYF.

Turning to this clonotype: The junction and the germline gene differ at one end; a read error may be behind it. The J gene is TRBJ2-7, the V gene TRBV13; D ambiguous. CDR1 and CDR2 (germline): PRHDT, FYEKMQ (reference sequence). The CDR3 is 12 amino acids. The CDR3 spells CSSSVMGYEQYF. The CDR3 DNA sequence: TGTTCCAGCAGCGTCATGGGGTACGAGCAGTACTTC.

In this sample, this clonotype turned up a few times. V is TRBV12-5 and J is TRBJ2-5; D is possibly TRBD2 (6 bases). Trimming removed 7 bases at V and 3 bases at J, with 15 bases between. In germline, CDR1 is LGHNT, CDR2 FRNRAP. CDR3 size: 14 residues. CDR3 protein: CASAAGLGEETQYF. CDR3 bases: TGTGCTAGTGCAGCGGGCCTAGGTGAAGAGACCCAGTACTTC.

The chain carries TRBV7-3 and TRBJ2-5, with D tentatively TRBD1 (5 bases). Between the trimmed V and J ends, which lost 2 bases and 5 bases, there was a span of 15 bases. CDR3 size: 15 residues. Germline CDR1 is SGHTA and CDR2 is FQGTGA. The CDR3 here is CASSLGSQGGETQYF. The CDR3 DNA reads as TGTGCCAGCAGCTTAGGATCTCAGGGTGGGGAGACCCAGTACTTC. The entire variable domain, with the rest obtained from reference TRBV7-3 and TRBJ2-5, is as follows: GAGVSQTPSNKVTEKGKYVELRCDPISGHTALYWYRQSLGQGPEFLIYFQGTGAADDSGLPNDRFFAVRPEGSVSTLKIQRTERGDSAVYLCASSLGSQGGETQYFGPGTRLLVL.

CDR3 in amino acids: CASTRGTGATDTQYF. CDR3 sequence (DNA): TGTGCCAGTACGCGAGGGACAGGGGCCACAGATACGCAGTATTTT. The V call is TRBV28, the J call TRBJ2-3; 10 bases are shared with TRBD1. Per the germline V gene, CDR1 is MDHEN and CDR2 is SYDVKM. The CDR3 contains 15 residues. V was clipped by 9 bases and J by 2 bases; unmatched bases: 8.